One and the same sample provided the 3 T cell receptor beta chains below, sequenced in a study of long-term antiretroviral therapy in people with HIV. immunoSEQ v3.0 was run at survey level. Sequencing used immunoSEQ multiplex PCR; TCRdb keeps in-frame clones, though not all of them. Of about 28,000 clones listed, approximately 85% are singletons. The material was unsorted PBMCs, obtained 3 years after starting antiretroviral therapy. These receptors all stem from a man aged 35 to 55 with HIV.

This rearrangement joins TRBV30 to TRBJ1-2; D uncertain. Germline V gene lookup returns CDR1 GTSNPN and CDR2 SVGIG (reference sequence). V was trimmed by 1 base and J by 2 bases, leaving 11 bases between them. The CDR3 is 14 amino acids. This chain's CDR3 is CAWSGTALNYGYTF. The DNA for the CDR3 is TGTGCCTGGAGTGGAACAGCTTTAAACTATGGCTACACCTTC. Full variable domain (outside the CDR3, taken from reference TRBV30 and TRBJ1-2): SQTIHQWPATLVQPVGSPLSLECTVEGTSNPNLYWYRQAAGRGLQLLFYSVGIGQISSEVPQNLSASRPQDRQFILSSKKLLLSDSGFYLCAWSGTALNYGYTFGSGTRLTVV.

J is TRBJ2-1 and V is TRBV5-5; 7 bases are a match to TRBD2. V was pared by 4 bases and J by 7 bases, with 11 bases of the junction left unmatched. There are 15 residues in the CDR3. CDR1 and CDR2 from the germline V gene are SGHKS and YYEKEE (reference sequence). The CDR3 is CASSRQGAGLNEQFF. Here the CDR3 DNA reads TGTGCCAGCAGCCGCCAGGGAGCGGGGCTAAATGAGCAGTTCTTC.

The CDR3 region is CASSQEEDYNEQFF. The CDR3 region has the DNA TGTGCCAGCAGCCAAGAGGAGGACTACAATGAGCAGTTCTTC. J is TRBJ2-1 and V is TRBV4-2; D may be TRBD2 (5 bases). The germline V gene encodes CDR1 LGHNA and CDR2 YNFKEQ. V was shortened by 0 bases and J by 3 bases, with 6 bases between the two germline ends. The CDR3 contains 14 residues.